These T cell receptor beta chains were read from a single sample in a study of CXCR3-negative and CXCR3-positive naive CD8 T cells. From its re-call of the 5' RACE reads, TCRdb lists each CDR3 protein once, without DNA. Its table lists approximately 38,000 distinct CDR3 sequences. The sample was memory CD8+ T cells from blood. All receptors derive from a human donor in good health. Some clones in this sample may be carry-over from other donors' samples. Both conserved end residues are part of each CDR3. Size tells how often a clone was seen (once, few, many) or the class of an expanded clone, and some rows leave it out.

J | size | V | CDR3
TRBJ2-3 | NA | TRBV6-2/TRBV6-3 | CASSSTDTQYF
TRBJ2-2 | NA | TRBV7-8 | CASSLAGGAGANTGELFF
TRBJ2-7 | NA | TRBV5-6 | CASSFGASGRTEQYF
TRBJ2-5 | NA | TRBV6-2/TRBV6-3 | CASSGGPQETQYF
TRBJ2-5 | NA | TRBV30 | CAWSEDAQETQYF
TRBJ2-1 | NA | TRBV4-3 | CASSQRTGGWGEQFF
TRBJ1-6 | NA | TRBV28 | CASSLSGGDSSSYNSPLHF
TRBJ2-7 | NA | TRBV4-1 | CASSQVGVYEQYF
TRBJ1-2 | NA | TRBV5-1 | CASSAGSSGYTF
TRBJ2-1 | NA | TRBV14 | CASSGPGSEQFF
TRBJ2-7 | NA | TRBV29-1 | CSVDELGEQYF
TRBJ2-2 | NA | TRBV11-3 | CASSFNRGAGGELFF
TRBJ2-1 | NA | TRBV29-1 | CSVELFGGSSYNEQFF
TRBJ2-1 | NA | TRBV7-9 | CASSSGTGYNEQFF
TRBJ2-2 | NA | TRBV7-8 | CASSLFVEIGELFF
TRBJ1-1 | NA | TRBV7-9 | CASWTDANEAFF
TRBJ2-3 | NA | TRBV5-1 | CASSLAKRGNTDTQYF
TRBJ2-1 | NA | TRBV5-1 | CASSLDGAGGGNEQFF
TRBJ2-3 | NA | TRBV28 | CASIPGIGADTQYF
TRBJ2-2 | NA | TRBV5-1 | CASSLLQQQTGELFF
TRBJ1-5 | medium-sized | TRBV14 | CASSLWNQPQHF
TRBJ1-2 | NA | TRBV20-1 | CSASAGGLRGYTF
TRBJ2-7 | NA | TRBV7-2 | CASSLNSYGQYF
TRBJ2-7 | NA | TRBV20-1 | CSARDVWTGNSEQYF
TRBJ2-1 | NA | TRBV7-9 | CASSRDNEQFF
TRBJ2-1 | NA | TRBV7-3 | CASSLRASNEQFF
TRBJ2-7 | NA | TRBV29-1 | CSVEERPYEQYF
TRBJ1-5 | NA | TRBV27 | CASRTGWEDQPQHF
TRBJ1-1 | NA | TRBV5-1 | CASSASPFMNTEAFF
TRBJ2-6 | NA | TRBV29-1 | CSVVDRGGSGANVLTF
TRBJ1-6 | NA | TRBV28 | CASRQGLGYNSPLNF
TRBJ2-1 | NA | TRBV29-1 | CSVEQGAQYNEQFF
TRBJ2-1 | NA | TRBV3-1 | CASSPRDGYNEQFF
TRBJ2-7 | NA | TRBV29-1 | CSVEGTGGEQYF
TRBJ1-1 | NA | TRBV29-1 | CSALGWDTVTEAFF
TRBJ2-5 | NA | TRBV10-3 | CAIRGTSTQETQYF